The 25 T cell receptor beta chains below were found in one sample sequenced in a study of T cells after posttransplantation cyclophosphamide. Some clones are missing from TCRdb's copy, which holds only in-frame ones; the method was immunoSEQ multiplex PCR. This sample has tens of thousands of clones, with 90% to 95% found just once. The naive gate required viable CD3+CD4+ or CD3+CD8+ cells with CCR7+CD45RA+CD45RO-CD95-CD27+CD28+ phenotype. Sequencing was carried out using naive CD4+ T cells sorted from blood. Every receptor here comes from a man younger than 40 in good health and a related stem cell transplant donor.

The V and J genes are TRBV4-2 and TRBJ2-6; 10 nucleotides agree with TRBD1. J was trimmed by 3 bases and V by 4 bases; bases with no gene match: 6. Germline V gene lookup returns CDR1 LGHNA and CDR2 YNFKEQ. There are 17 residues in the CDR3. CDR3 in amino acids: CASSRDRGSGGANVLTF. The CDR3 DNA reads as TGTGCCAGCAGCCGGGACAGGGGATCTGGTGGGGCCAACGTCCTGACTTTC.

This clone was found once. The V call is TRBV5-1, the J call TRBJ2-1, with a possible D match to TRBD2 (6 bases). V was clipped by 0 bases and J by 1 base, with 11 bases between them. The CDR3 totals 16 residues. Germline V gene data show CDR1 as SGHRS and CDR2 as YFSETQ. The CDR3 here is CASSLVAAGSYNEQFF. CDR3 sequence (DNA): TGCGCCAGCAGCTTGGTGGCCGCGGGATCCTACAATGAGCAGTTCTTC.

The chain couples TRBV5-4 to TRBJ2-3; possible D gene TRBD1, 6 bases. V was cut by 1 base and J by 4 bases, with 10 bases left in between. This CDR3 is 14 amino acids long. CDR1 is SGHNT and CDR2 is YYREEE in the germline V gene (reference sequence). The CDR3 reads CASSLPGDADTQYF. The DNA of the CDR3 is TGTGCCAGCAGCTTGCCAGGGGACGCAGATACGCAGTATTTT.

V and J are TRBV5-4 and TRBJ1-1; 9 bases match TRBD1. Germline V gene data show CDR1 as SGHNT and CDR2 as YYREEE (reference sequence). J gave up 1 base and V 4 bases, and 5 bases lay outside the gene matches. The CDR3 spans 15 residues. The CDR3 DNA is TGTGCCAGCAGCCCACCGACAGGGGGGAACACTGAAGCTTTCTTT. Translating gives CASSPPTGGNTEAFF.

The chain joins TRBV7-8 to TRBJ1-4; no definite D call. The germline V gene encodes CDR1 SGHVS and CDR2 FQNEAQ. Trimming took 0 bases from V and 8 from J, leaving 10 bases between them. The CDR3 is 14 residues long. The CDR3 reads CASSLALGLEKLFF. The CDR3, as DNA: TGTGCCAGCAGCTTAGCGCTCGGGTTGGAAAAACTGTTTTTT.

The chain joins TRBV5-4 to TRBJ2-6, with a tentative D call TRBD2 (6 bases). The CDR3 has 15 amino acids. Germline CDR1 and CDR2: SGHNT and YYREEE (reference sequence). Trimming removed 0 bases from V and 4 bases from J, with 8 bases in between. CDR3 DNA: TGTGCCAGCAGCTTGGGGAGGGTCGGGGCCAACGTCCTGACTTTC. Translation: CASSLGRVGANVLTF.

The chain's CDR3 is CASSAGVVNTEAFF. CDR3 DNA sequence: TGTGCCAGCAGTGCAGGGGTAGTGAACACTGAAGCTTTCTTT. J is TRBJ1-1 and V is TRBV2, with a possible D match to TRBD1 (6 bases). Deletions cut 4 bases from V and 0 bases from J, with 9 bases between. From germline, CDR1 is SNHLY and CDR2 FYNNEI. This CDR3 has 14 residues. Drawing the rest from reference TRBV2 and TRBJ1-1, the complete variable domain is EPEVTQTPSHQVTQMGQEVILRCVPISNHLYFYWYRQILGQKVEFLVSFYNNEISEKSEIFDDQFSVERPDGSNFTLKIRSTKLEDSAMYFCASSAGVVNTEAFFGQGTRLTVV.

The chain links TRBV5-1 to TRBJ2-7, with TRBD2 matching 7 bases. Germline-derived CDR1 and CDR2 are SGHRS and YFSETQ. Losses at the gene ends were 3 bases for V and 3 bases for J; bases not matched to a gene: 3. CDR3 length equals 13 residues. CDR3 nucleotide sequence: TGCGCCAGCAGCTCGGGAGGATACTACGAGCAGTACTTC. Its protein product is CASSSGGYYEQYF.

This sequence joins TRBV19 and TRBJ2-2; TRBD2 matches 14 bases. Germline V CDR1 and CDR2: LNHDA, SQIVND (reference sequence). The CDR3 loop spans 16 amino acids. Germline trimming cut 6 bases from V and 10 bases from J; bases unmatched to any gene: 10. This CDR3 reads CASSRGTSGGLVELFF. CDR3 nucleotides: TGTGCCAGTAGCCGCGGGACTAGCGGGGGATTGGTGGAGCTGTTTTTT. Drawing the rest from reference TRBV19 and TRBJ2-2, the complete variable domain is DGGITQSPKYLFRKEGQNVTLSCEQNLNHDAMYWYRQDPGQGLRLIYYSQIVNDFQKGDIAEGYSVSREKKESFPLTVTSAQKNPTAFYLCASSRGTSGGLVELFFGEGSRLTVL.

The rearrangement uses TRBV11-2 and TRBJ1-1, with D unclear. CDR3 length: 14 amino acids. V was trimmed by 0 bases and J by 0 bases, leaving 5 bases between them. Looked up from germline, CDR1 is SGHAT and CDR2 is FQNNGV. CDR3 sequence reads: CASSLERVNTEAFF. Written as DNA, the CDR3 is TGTGCCAGCAGCTTAGAGAGGGTGAACACTGAAGCTTTCTTT.

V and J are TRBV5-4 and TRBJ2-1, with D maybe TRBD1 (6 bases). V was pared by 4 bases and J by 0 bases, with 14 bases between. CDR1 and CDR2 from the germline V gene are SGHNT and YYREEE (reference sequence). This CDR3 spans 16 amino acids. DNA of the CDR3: TGTGCCAGCAGCGAGGGACACTGGAGCTCCTACAATGAGCAGTTCTTC. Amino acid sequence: CASSEGHWSSYNEQFF.

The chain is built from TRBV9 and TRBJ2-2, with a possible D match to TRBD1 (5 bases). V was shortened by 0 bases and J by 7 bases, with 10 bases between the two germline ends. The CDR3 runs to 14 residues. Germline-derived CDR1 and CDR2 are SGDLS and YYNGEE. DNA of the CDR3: TGTGCCAGCAGCGTAGTTGATAGGGGCGGGGAGCTGTTTTTT. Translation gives CASSVVDRGGELFF.

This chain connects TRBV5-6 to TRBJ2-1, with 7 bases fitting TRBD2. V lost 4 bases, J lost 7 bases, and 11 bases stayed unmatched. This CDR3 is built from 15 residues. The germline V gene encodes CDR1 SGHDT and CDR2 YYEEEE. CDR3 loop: CASSLWTRSLNEQFF. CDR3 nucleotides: TGTGCCAGCAGCCTATGGACTAGGTCGTTGAATGAGCAGTTCTTC.

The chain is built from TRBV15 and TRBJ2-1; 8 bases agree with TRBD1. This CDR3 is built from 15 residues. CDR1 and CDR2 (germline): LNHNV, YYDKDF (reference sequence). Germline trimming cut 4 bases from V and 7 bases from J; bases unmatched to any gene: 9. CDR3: CATSTSGTGWNEQFF. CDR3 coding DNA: TGTGCCACCAGCACATCCGGGACAGGCTGGAATGAGCAGTTCTTC.

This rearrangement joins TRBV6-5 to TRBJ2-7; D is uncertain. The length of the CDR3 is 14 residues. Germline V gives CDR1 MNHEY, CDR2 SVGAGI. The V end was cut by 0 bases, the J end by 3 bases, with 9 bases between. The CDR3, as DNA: TGTGCCAGCAGTTACTCAAGAGATTTCTACGAGCAGTACTTC. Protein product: CASSYSRDFYEQYF.

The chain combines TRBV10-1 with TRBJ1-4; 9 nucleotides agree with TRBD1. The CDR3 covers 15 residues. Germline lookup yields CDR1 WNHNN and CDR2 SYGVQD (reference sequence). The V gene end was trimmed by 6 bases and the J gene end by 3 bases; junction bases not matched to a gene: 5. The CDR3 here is CASSPGQGSNEKLFF. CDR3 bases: TGCGCCAGCAGCCCCGGACAGGGGTCTAATGAAAAACTGTTTTTT.

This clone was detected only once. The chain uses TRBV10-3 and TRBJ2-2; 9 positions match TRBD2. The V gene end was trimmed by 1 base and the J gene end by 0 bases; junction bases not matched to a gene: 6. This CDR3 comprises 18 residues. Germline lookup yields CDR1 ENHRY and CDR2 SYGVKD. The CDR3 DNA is TGTGCCATCAGTGAGTTGTTAGCGGGGGCCGCGAACACCGGGGAGCTGTTTTTT. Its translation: CAISELLAGAANTGELFF.

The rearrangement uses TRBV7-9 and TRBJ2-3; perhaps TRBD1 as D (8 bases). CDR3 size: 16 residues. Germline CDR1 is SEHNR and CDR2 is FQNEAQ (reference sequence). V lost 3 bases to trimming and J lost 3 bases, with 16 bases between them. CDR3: CASSLTGEGETDTQYF. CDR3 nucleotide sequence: TGTGCCAGCAGCTTGACAGGGGAGGGGGAGACAGATACGCAGTATTTT.

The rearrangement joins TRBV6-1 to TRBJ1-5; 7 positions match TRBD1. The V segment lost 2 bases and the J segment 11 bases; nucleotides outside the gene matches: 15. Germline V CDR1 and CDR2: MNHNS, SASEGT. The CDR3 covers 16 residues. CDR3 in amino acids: CASSEWQGGLGGAQHF. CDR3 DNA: TGTGCCAGCAGTGAATGGCAGGGGGGTCTCGGTGGGGCCCAGCATTTT.

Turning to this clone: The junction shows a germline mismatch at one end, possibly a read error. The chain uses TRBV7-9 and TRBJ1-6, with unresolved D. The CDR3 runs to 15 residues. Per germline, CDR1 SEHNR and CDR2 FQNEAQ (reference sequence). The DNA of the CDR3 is TGTGCCAGCAGCCTCCGGACGGGGTATAATCCACCCCTCCACTTT. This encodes CASSLRTGYNPPLHF.

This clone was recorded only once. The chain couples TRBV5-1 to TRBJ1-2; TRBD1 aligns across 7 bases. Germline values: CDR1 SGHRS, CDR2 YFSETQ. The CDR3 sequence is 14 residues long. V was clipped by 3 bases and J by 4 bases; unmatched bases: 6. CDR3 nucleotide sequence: TGCGCCAGCAGCTACCGGGACAGCCTCTATGGCTACACCTTC. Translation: CASSYRDSLYGYTF.

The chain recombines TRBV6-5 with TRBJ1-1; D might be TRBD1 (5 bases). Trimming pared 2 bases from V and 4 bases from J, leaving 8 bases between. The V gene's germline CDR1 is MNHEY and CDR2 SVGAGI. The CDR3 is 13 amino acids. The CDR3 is CASSYKTGTEAFF. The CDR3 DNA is TGTGCCAGCAGTTACAAAACAGGCACTGAAGCTTTCTTT.

In DNA, the CDR3 is TGCGCCAGCAGCCAAGGACAGGGCAAACCCTACACCTTC. Its protein product is CASSQGQGKPYTF. The rearrangement links TRBV4-3 to TRBJ1-2, with 7 bases that match TRBD1. This CDR3 region has 13 residues. V was pared by 1 base and J by 10 bases, with 6 bases of the junction left unmatched. Germline values: CDR1 LGHNA, CDR2 YSLEER.

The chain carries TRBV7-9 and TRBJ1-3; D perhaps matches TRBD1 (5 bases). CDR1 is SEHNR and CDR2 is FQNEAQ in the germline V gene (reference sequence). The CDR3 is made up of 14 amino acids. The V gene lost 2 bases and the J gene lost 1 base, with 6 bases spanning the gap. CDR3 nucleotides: TGTGCCAGCAGCTTAAGGGGTTCTGGAAACACCATATATTTT. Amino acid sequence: CASSLRGSGNTIYF.

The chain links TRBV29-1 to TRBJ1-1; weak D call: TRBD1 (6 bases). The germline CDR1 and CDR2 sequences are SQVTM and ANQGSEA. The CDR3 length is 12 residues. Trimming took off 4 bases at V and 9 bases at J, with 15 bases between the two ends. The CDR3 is CSVVDRTVKAFF. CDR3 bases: TGCAGCGTTGTCGACAGGACAGTAAAAGCTTTCTTT.